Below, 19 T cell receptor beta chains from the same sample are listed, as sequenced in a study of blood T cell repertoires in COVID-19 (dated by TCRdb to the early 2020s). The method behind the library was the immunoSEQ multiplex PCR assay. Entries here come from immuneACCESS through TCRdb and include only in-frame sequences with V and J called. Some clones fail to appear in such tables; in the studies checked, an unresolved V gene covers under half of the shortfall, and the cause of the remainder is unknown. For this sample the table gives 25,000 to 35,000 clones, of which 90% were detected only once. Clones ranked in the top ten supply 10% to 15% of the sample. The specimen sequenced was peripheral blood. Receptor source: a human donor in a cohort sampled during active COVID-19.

The CDR3 nucleotides read TGTGCCAGTAGTATCCAGGCCTTTACCTACGAGCAGTACTTC. Protein product: CASSIQAFTYEQYF. This chain connects TRBV19 to TRBJ2-7, with unresolved D. The CDR3 spans 14 residues. From germline, CDR1 is LNHDA and CDR2 SQIVND (reference sequence). The germline V and J ends were trimmed by 3 bases and 2 bases, with 11 bases remaining between them.

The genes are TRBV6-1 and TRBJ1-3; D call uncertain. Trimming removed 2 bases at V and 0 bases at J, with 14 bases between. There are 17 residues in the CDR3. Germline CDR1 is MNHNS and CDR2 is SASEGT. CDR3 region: CASSEPGSPSSGNTIYF. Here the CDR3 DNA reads TGTGCCAGCAGTGAACCGGGGTCGCCAAGCTCTGGAAACACCATATATTTT.

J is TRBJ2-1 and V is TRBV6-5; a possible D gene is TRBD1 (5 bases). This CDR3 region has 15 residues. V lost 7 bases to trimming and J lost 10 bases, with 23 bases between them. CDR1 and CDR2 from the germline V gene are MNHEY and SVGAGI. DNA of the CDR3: TGTGCCAGCACCCCCTCCGATGGCTACAAGGGGGAGCAGTTCTTC. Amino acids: CASTPSDGYKGEQFF.

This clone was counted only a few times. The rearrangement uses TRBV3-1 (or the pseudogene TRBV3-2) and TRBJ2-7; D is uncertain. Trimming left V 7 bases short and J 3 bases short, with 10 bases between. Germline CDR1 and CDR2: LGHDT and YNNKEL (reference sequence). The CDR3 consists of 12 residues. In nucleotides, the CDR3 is TGTGCCAGCACCTCTTCGTACTACGAGCAGTACTTC. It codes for CASTSSYYEQYF.

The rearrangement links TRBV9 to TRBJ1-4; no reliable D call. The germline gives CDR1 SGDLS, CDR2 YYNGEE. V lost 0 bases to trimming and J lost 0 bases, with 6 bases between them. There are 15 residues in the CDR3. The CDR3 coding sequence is TGTGCCAGCAGCGTAGCCGGGGCAACTAATGAAAAACTGTTTTTT. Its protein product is CASSVAGATNEKLFF.

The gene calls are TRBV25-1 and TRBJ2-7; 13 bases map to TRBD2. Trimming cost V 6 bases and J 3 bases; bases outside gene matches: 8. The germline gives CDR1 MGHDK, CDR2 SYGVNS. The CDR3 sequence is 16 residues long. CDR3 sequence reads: CASSERGLAGIYEQYF. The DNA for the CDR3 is TGTGCCAGCAGCGAAAGGGGACTAGCGGGAATCTACGAGCAGTACTTC.

CDR3 loop: CASSLESGDGYTF. CDR3 bases: TGTGCCAGCAGCCTAGAGTCAGGGGATGGCTACACCTTC. The chain couples TRBV7-9 to TRBJ1-2; a weak D match, TRBD1 (6 bases). CDR1 and CDR2 from the germline V gene are SEHNR and FQNEAQ (reference sequence). This CDR3 region has 13 residues. Trimming removed 5 bases at V and 6 bases at J, with 13 bases between.

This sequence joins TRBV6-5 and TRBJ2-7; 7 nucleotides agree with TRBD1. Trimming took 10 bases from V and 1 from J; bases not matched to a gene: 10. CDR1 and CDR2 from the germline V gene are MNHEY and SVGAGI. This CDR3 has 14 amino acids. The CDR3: CAIKPRQGSYEQYF. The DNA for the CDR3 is TGTGCCATCAAACCTCGACAGGGTTCCTACGAGCAGTACTTC.

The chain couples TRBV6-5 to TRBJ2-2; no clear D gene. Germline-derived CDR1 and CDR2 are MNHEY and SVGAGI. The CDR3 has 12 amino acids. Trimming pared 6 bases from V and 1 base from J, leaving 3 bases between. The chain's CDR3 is CASSLNTGELFF. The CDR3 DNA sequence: TGTGCCAGCAGCCTGAACACCGGGGAGCTGTTTTTT.

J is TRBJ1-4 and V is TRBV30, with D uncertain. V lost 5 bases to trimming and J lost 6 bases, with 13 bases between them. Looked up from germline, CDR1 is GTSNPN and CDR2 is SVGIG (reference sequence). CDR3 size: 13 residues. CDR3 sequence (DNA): TGTGCCTGGTTGGGAGGCAGCCATGAAAAACTGTTTTTT. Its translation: CAWLGGSHEKLFF. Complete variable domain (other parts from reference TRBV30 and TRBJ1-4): SQTIHQWPATLVQPVGSPLSLECTVEGTSNPNLYWYRQAAGRGLQLLFYSVGIGQISSEVPQNLSASRPQDRQFILSSKKLLLSDSGFYLCAWLGGSHEKLFFGSGTQLSVL.

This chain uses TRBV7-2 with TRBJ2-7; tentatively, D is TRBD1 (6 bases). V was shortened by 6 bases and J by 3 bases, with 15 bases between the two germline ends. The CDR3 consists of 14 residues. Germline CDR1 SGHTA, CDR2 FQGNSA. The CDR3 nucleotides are TGTGCCAGCAGACTAACAGGGCTAGGCTACGAGCAGTACTTC. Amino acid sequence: CASRLTGLGYEQYF.

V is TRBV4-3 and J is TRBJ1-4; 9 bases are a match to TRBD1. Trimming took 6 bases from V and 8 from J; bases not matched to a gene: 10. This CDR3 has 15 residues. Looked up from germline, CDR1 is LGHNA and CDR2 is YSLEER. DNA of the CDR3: TGCGCCAGCAGGCCAAGTCGACAGGGGGGAGAAAAACTGTTTTTT. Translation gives CASRPSRQGGEKLFF.

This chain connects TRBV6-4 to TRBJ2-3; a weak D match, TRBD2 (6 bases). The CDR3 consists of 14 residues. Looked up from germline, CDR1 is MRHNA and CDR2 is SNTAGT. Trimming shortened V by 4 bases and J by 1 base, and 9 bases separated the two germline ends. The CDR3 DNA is TGTGCCAGCAGTGCTGGAGGGGGCACAGATACGCAGTATTTT. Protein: CASSAGGGTDTQYF.

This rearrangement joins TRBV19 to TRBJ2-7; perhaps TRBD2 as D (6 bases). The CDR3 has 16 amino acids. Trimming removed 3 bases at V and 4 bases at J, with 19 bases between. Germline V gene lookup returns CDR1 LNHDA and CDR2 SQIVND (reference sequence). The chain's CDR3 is CASSIVRREPAYEQYF. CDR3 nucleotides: TGTGCCAGTAGTATCGTAAGGAGGGAACCAGCTTACGAGCAGTACTTC.

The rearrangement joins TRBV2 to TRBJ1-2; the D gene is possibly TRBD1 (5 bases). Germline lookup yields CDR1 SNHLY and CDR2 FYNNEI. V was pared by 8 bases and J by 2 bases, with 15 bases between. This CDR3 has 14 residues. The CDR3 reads CASSGGRVNYGYTF. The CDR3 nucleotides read TGTGCCAGCTCCGGCGGCAGGGTGAACTATGGCTACACCTTC.

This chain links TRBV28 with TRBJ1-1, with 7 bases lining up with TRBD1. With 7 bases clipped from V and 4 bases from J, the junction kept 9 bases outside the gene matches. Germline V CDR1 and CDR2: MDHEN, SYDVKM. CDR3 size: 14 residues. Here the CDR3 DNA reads TGTGCCAGCACTAGAACAGGGGCTGCCACTGAAGCTTTCTTT. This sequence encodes CASTRTGAATEAFF.

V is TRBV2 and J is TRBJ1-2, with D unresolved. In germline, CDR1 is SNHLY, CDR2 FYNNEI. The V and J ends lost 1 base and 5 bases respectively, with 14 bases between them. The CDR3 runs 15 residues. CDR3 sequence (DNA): TGTGCCAGCAGTGAAGTGTTAACCACCGGGTATGGCTACACCTTC. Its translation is CASSEVLTTGYGYTF. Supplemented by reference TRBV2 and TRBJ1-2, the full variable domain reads EPEVTQTPSHQVTQMGQEVILRCVPISNHLYFYWYRQILGQKVEFLVSFYNNEISEKSEIFDDQFSVERPDGSNFTLKIRSTKLEDSAMYFCASSEVLTTGYGYTFGSGTRLTVV.

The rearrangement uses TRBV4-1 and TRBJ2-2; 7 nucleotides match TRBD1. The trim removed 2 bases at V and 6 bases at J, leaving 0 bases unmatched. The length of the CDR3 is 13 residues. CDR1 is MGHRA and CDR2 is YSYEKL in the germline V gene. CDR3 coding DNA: TGCGCCAGCAGCCAAACAGGGGCCGGGGAGCTGTTTTTT. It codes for CASSQTGAGELFF.

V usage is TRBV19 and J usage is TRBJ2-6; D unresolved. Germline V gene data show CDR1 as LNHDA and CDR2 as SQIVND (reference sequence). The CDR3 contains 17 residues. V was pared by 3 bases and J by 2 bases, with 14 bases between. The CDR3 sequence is CASSMRQGRTGANVLTF. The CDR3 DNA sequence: TGTGCCAGTAGTATGCGACAAGGCCGGACTGGGGCCAACGTCCTGACTTTC.